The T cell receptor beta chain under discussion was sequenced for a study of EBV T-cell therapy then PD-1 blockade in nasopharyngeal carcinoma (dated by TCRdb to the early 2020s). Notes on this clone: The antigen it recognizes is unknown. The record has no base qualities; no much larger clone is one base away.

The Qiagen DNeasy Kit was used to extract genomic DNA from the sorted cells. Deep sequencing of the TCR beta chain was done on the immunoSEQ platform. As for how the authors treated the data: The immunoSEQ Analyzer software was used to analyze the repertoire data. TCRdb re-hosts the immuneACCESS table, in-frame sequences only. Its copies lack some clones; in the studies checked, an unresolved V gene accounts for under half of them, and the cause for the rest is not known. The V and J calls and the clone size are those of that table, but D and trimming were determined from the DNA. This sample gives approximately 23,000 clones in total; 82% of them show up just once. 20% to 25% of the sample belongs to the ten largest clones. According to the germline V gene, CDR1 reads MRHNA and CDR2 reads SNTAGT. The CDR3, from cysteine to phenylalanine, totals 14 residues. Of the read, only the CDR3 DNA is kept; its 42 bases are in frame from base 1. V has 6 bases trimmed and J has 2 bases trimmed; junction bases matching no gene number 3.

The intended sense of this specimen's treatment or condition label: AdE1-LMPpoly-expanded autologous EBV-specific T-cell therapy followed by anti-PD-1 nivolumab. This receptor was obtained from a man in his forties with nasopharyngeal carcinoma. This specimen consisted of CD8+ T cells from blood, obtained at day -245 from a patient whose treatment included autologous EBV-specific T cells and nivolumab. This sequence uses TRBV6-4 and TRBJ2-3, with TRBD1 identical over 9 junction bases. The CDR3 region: CASSRDRDTDTQYF. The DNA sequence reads TGTGCCAGCAGCCGGGACAGGGACACAGATACGCAGTATTTT.